Detailed here is one TCR beta chain. This record belongs to a study of blood T cell repertoires in COVID-19. Turning to the study itself: Some COVID-19 samples were acute and others convalescent; all came from the United States, Italy and Spain.

Method: immunoSEQ multiplex PCR; TCRdb's copy keeps in-frame clones and lacks some. The table lists some 100,000 clones, 89% of them singletons. The sequencing input was peripheral blood. This TCR derives from a woman aged 80 or older with active COVID-19.

CDR3 nucleotides: TGTGCCAGTAGTATGGGACTAGGGGAGACCCAGTACTTC. This codes for CASSMGLGETQYF. V gene TRBV19 combines with J gene TRBJ2-5, with 8 bases aligning to TRBD2. CDR3 length equals 13 residues. V lost 3 bases, J lost 5 bases, and 2 bases stayed unmatched. Germline CDR1 reads LNHDA; CDR2 reads SQIVND (reference sequence).